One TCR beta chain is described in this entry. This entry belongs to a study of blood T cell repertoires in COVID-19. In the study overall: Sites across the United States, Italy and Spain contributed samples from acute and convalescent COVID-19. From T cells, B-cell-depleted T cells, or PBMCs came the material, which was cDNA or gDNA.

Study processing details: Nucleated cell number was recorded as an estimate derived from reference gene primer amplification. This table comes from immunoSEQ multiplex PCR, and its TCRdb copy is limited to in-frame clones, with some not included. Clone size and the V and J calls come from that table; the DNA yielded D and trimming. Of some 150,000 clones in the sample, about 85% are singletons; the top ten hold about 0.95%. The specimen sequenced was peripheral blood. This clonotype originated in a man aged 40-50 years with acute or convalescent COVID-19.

The CDR3 sequence: CASSLRTVQPQHF. Here the CDR3 DNA reads TGTGCCAGCAGTCTTAGAACGGTTCAGCCCCAGCATTTT. The chain couples TRBV12-3 or TRBV12-4 to TRBJ1-5, with D unresolved. This CDR3 is built from 13 residues. The ends were cut back, 5 bases at V and 6 bases at J, with 11 bases in the middle.